This TCR beta chain was captured by sequencing in a study of cytomegalovirus exposure and HLA in healthy donors. Study information: Around 200 million T cells yielded 90 million to 130 million unique TCR beta sequences, as an earlier analysis found. General study points: Later analysis found that TCR beta chains associated with HLA were more clonally expanded than other, equally common chains. The listing of 150 to 200 TCR beta chains classed them as cytomegalovirus-associated.

The PCR made use of 60 Vbeta and 13 Jbeta primers. Clones were sequenced by immunoSEQ multiplex PCR, and TCRdb holds only the in-frame ones, with some missing. The sample lists 150,000 or so clones; 80% to 85% were seen once. The CDR3 has 15 amino acids. Germline-derived CDR1 and CDR2 are MNHNS and SASEGT. Unmatched junction bases numbered 4, after V lost 6 bases and J lost 2 bases. On this clone itself: Its target is not known.

This chain joins TRBV6-1 and TRBJ2-3; 11 bases are shared with TRBD2. Sequenced material: PBMCs. The TCR sequence derives from a boy under 10 years old in good health and CMV-seronegative. The CDR3 nucleotides read TGTGCCAGCAGAGATAGCGGGAGGGCCACAGATACGCAGTATTTT. It is translated as CASRDSGRATDTQYF.